Listed here are 32 T cell receptor beta chains from one sample, sequenced in a study of cytomegalovirus exposure and HLA in healthy donors. Primers: 60 Vbeta forward and 13 Jbeta reverse. The data were produced by immunoSEQ multiplex PCR, yet TCRdb's version contains in-frame clones alone and is incomplete. The sample consists of about 130,000 clones, about 80% of them appearing once. The material sequenced was PBMCs. The receptors derive from a girl aged 2 to 10 in good health and CMV-seronegative.

There are a few counts of this clone. This chain uses TRBV5-6 with TRBJ1-2, with 8 bases matching TRBD1. Germline CDR1 is SGHDT and CDR2 is YYEEEE. The CDR3 totals 15 residues. V dropped 0 bases and J dropped 5; count of bases not matched to a gene: 6. CDR3 nucleotide sequence: TGTGCCAGCAGCTTGGGGGACAGGTTCATTTATGGCTACACCTTC. Translating it yields CASSLGDRFIYGYTF.

This clone was recorded only once. The chain recombines TRBV9 with TRBJ2-7; 7 nucleotides align to TRBD2. The CDR3 has 16 residues. The V and J ends lost 2 bases and 2 bases, in that order; junction bases with no gene match: 10. The germline CDR1 and CDR2 sequences are SGDLS and YYNGEE. CDR3 loop: CASSVDRAGLPYEQYF. CDR3 coding DNA: TGTGCCAGCAGCGTCGACCGGGCGGGACTACCCTACGAGCAGTACTTC.

The rearrangement joins TRBV5-1 to TRBJ2-7; D perhaps matches TRBD1 (6 bases). Germline CDR1 is SGHRS and CDR2 is YFSETQ. Trimming took off 4 bases at V and 2 bases at J, with 10 bases between the two ends. There are 13 residues in the CDR3. CDR3 sequence: CASSITGTYEQYF. The CDR3 DNA reads as TGCGCCAGCAGCATAACAGGGACCTACGAGCAGTACTTC.

The rearrangement uses TRBV27 and TRBJ2-7, with 11 nucleotides matching TRBD2. The germline gives CDR1 MNHEY, CDR2 SMNVEV (reference sequence). The junction had 9 bases not matched to a gene; V was cut back by 5 bases and J by 3 bases. CDR3 length: 16 amino acids. The CDR3 DNA is TGTGCCAGCAGTACGGGGGAAGGACTAGCGGGCTACGAGCAGTACTTC. Translated: CASSTGEGLAGYEQYF.

This rearrangement joins TRBV27 to TRBJ2-2, with 10 bases that match TRBD1. The CDR3 runs 17 residues. V shed 5 bases and J 5 bases; nucleotides not matched to a gene: 11. Germline loops: CDR1 MNHEY, CDR2 SMNVEV (reference sequence). Written as DNA, the CDR3 is TGTGCCAGCAGTCCTTCTCCGGACAGGGGGAGAACCGGGGAGCTGTTTTTT. Translated: CASSPSPDRGRTGELFF.

This clone was detected once. The chain employs TRBV19 and TRBJ2-3; the D gene is possibly TRBD1 (8 bases). In germline, CDR1 is LNHDA, CDR2 SQIVND (reference sequence). CDR3 length: 17 amino acids. V dropped 4 bases and J dropped 3 bases, with 20 bases sitting between them. CDR3 region: CASSTTITGGGTDTQYF. DNA for the CDR3: TGTGCCAGTAGTACGACGATAACAGGGGGGGGGACAGATACGCAGTATTTT.

This chain links TRBV19 with TRBJ1-5, with TRBD1 identical over 8 bases. This CDR3 is 17 amino acids long. Looked up from germline, CDR1 is LNHDA and CDR2 is SQIVND (reference sequence). V shed 6 bases, J shed 0 bases, and the junction held 10 bases outside the gene matches. The CDR3 is CASRRGTGGYSNQPQHF. The CDR3 nucleotides are TGTGCCAGTAGAAGGGGCACAGGGGGGTATAGCAATCAGCCCCAGCATTTT.

This rearrangement joins TRBV5-6 to TRBJ1-2; no clear D gene. With 5 bases removed from V and 5 bases from J, the gap between germline ends came to 7 bases. The CDR3 runs to 11 residues. Germline V CDR1 and CDR2: SGHDT, YYEEEE. The CDR3 bases are TGTGCCAGCAGTTTCAGATATGGCTACACCTTC. It encodes CASSFRYGYTF. The whole variable domain, remainder taken from reference TRBV5-6 and TRBJ1-2, is DAGVTQSPTHLIKTRGQQVTLRCSPKSGHDTVSWYQQALGQGPQFIFQYYEEEERQRGNFPDRFSGHQFPNYSSELNVNALLLGDSALYLCASSFRYGYTFGSGTRLTVV.

The chain recombines TRBV7-9 with TRBJ2-3; TRBD1 matches at 7 bases. Per germline, CDR1 SEHNR and CDR2 FQNEAQ (reference sequence). The CDR3 loop spans 15 amino acids. Trimming removed 3 bases from V and 4 bases from J; junction bases left unmatched: 7. In DNA, the CDR3 is TGTGCCAGCAGCTTCGTGACAGGGCAGGCAGATACGCAGTATTTT. It specifies CASSFVTGQADTQYF.

The genes are TRBV29-1 and TRBJ1-5; 8 bases are shared with TRBD1. Germline V gene sequence: CDR1 SQVTM, CDR2 ANQGSEA. The CDR3 length is 13 residues. V gave up 5 bases and J gave up 3 bases; unmatched junction bases: 3. CDR3 in amino acids: CSVRQGNNQPQHF. The CDR3 DNA reads TGCAGCGTTCGACAGGGGAACAATCAGCCCCAGCATTTT.

The CDR3 protein is CASSDAASTDTQYF. CDR3 sequence (DNA): TGTGCCAGCAGTGACGCGGCTAGCACAGATACGCAGTATTTT. The rearrangement uses TRBV6-4 and TRBJ2-3; D gene unclear. V gave up 2 bases and J gave up 0 bases, with 6 bases separating them. The CDR3 length is 14 residues. The germline CDR1 and CDR2 sequences are MRHNA and SNTAGT.

The chain joins TRBV30 to TRBJ2-7, with 9 positions matching TRBD1. The CDR3 length is 14 residues. Germline CDR1 GTSNPN, CDR2 SVGIG (reference sequence). J lost 7 bases, V lost 4 bases, and 11 bases had no gene match. DNA for the CDR3: TGTGCCTGGATGTCGGGACAGGGTATTTCTGAGCAGTACTTC. Translated: CAWMSGQGISEQYF.

V usage is TRBV4-2 and J usage is TRBJ2-1; D might be TRBD2 (5 bases). Germline loops: CDR1 LGHNA, CDR2 YNFKEQ. The V end was cut by 1 base, the J end by 7 bases, with 17 bases between. There are 16 residues in the CDR3. In DNA, the CDR3 is TGTGCCAGCAGCCAAGCATTGTCCGGGGTGGGTAATGAGCAGTTCTTC. It encodes CASSQALSGVGNEQFF.

This clone was seen once. This chain joins TRBV6-5 and TRBJ1-2; 7 nucleotides align to TRBD1. Germline-derived CDR1 and CDR2 are MNHEY and SVGAGI. Unmatched junction bases numbered 11, after V lost 6 bases and J lost 7 bases. This CDR3 spans 14 amino acids. DNA of the CDR3: TGTGCCAGCAGAGCACAGGGGTTCCGGTTTGGCTACACCTTC. Protein product: CASRAQGFRFGYTF.

This clone occurred a few times. The chain employs TRBV25-1 and TRBJ1-1; perhaps TRBD1 as D (5 bases). Germline V CDR1 and CDR2: MGHDK, SYGVNS. The CDR3 loop spans 13 amino acids. Trimming took 4 bases from V and 0 from J, leaving 6 bases between them. In DNA, the CDR3 is TGTGCCAGCAGTGGGGACTTGAACACTGAAGCTTTCTTT. This gives the protein CASSGDLNTEAFF.

The count of this clone is one. This chain joins TRBV30 and TRBJ2-3, with 7 bases lining up with TRBD1. CDR1 and CDR2 from the germline V gene are GTSNPN and SVGIG (reference sequence). V gave up 4 bases and J gave up 2 bases; unmatched junction bases: 6. This CDR3 region has 14 residues. This chain's CDR3 is CAWTRTGFTDTQYF. In DNA form, the CDR3 reads TGTGCCTGGACGCGGACAGGCTTCACAGATACGCAGTATTTT.

The chain carries TRBV5-1 and TRBJ2-3; perhaps TRBD1 as D (5 bases). Trimming took off 0 bases at V and 1 base at J, with 12 bases between the two ends. The germline CDR1 and CDR2 sequences are SGHRS and YFSETQ. This CDR3 has 16 residues. CDR3 DNA: TGCGCCAGCAGCTTGGGGTCCCAGGGTGGCACAGATACGCAGTATTTT. Residues: CASSLGSQGGTDTQYF.

In this sample, this clone turned up a few times. The chain employs TRBV2 and TRBJ2-1; 9 nucleotides agree with TRBD2. The CDR3 runs 15 residues. J lost 9 bases, V lost 7 bases, and 13 bases had no gene match. Germline CDR1 SNHLY, CDR2 FYNNEI. CDR3 amino acids: CASTTTGLAGSEQFF. The CDR3 DNA sequence: TGTGCCAGCACCACGACGGGGCTAGCGGGGAGTGAGCAGTTCTTC.

The rearrangement links TRBV5-1 to TRBJ2-7, with 8 bases aligning to TRBD1. This CDR3 region has 14 residues. CDR1 and CDR2 (germline): SGHRS, YFSETQ. V was pared by 2 bases and J by 1 base, with 2 bases of the junction left unmatched. The CDR3 DNA follows: TGCGCCAGCAGCTTCGGGACAGGATCCTACGAGCAGTACTTC. Translation gives CASSFGTGSYEQYF.

Regarding this clone: This CDR3 is also generated by other DNA sequences in the sample. This chain links TRBV11-3 with TRBJ1-1, with D tentatively TRBD1 (6 bases). V lost 3 bases to trimming and J lost 1 base, with 6 bases between them. CDR3 length: 13 amino acids. In germline, CDR1 is SGHNT, CDR2 YENEEA. The chain's CDR3 is CASSLDRNTEAFF. The CDR3 coding sequence is TGTGCCAGCAGCTTGGACAGGAACACTGAAGCTTTCTTT. Looking up the rest from reference TRBV11-3 and TRBJ1-1 gives the full variable domain: EAGVVQSPRYKIIEKKQPVAFWCNPISGHNTLYWYLQNLGQGPELLIRYENEEAVDDSQLPKDRFSAERLKGVDSTLKIQPAELGDSAVYLCASSLDRNTEAFFGQGTRLTVV.

This clone was recorded a few times. V and J are TRBV4-1 and TRBJ2-2; 10 nucleotides match TRBD1. J was trimmed by 4 bases and V by 2 bases; bases with no gene match: 10. The CDR3 has 18 amino acids. Germline CDR1 and CDR2: MGHRA and YSYEKL. The CDR3 loop is CASSQRAIWDRGTGELFF. CDR3 sequence (DNA): TGCGCCAGCAGCCAACGAGCGATCTGGGACAGGGGCACCGGGGAGCTGTTTTTT.

The V call is TRBV14, the J call TRBJ2-5; 7 bases are shared with TRBD2. This CDR3 is 15 amino acids long. Looked up from germline, CDR1 is SGHDN and CDR2 is FVKESK. V shed 4 bases, J shed 4 bases, and the junction held 9 bases outside the gene matches. This CDR3 reads CASSPWGGRGETQYF. CDR3 in DNA: TGTGCCAGCAGCCCCTGGGGGGGTAGGGGAGAGACCCAGTACTTC.

This chain connects TRBV18 to TRBJ2-2; 11 nucleotides agree with TRBD1. CDR1 KGHSH and CDR2 LQKENI come from the germline V gene. There are 15 residues in the CDR3. Trimming cost V 3 bases and J 6 bases; bases outside gene matches: 3. CDR3 amino acids: CASSPLGQGAGELFF. CDR3 nucleotide sequence: TGTGCCAGCTCACCCCTGGGACAGGGGGCCGGGGAGCTGTTTTTT. The complete variable domain, with remaining parts taken from reference TRBV18 and TRBJ2-2, reads NAGVMQNPRHLVRRRGQEARLRCSPMKGHSHVYWYRQLPEEGLKFMVYLQKENIIDESGMPKERFSAEFPKEGPSILRIQQVVRGDSAAYFCASSPLGQGAGELFFGEGSRLTVL.

The rearrangement joins TRBV19 to TRBJ1-3, with TRBD1 matching over 7 bases. The CDR3 spans 14 residues. V was clipped by 4 bases and J by 4 bases; unmatched bases: 4. The germline gives CDR1 LNHDA, CDR2 SQIVND (reference sequence). The CDR3 sequence is CASSKGQRGNTIYF. CDR3 DNA sequence: TGTGCCAGTAGTAAGGGACAGAGGGGAAACACCATATATTTT. The full variable domain, with the rest looked up from reference TRBV19 and TRBJ1-3, is DGGITQSPKYLFRKEGQNVTLSCEQNLNHDAMYWYRQDPGQGLRLIYYSQIVNDFQKGDIAEGYSVSREKKESFPLTVTSAQKNPTAFYLCASSKGQRGNTIYFGEGSWLTVV.

V and J are TRBV19 and TRBJ1-4; maybe TRBD1 (6 bases). Deletions cut 8 bases from V and 4 bases from J, with 17 bases between. The CDR3 length is 15 residues. CDR1 and CDR2 (germline): LNHDA, SQIVND (reference sequence). The CDR3 here is CASGKQGKSNEKLFF. CDR3 nucleotides: TGTGCCAGTGGGAAACAGGGTAAAAGTAATGAAAAACTGTTTTTT. The full variable domain, rest sourced from reference TRBV19 and TRBJ1-4, is DGGITQSPKYLFRKEGQNVTLSCEQNLNHDAMYWYRQDPGQGLRLIYYSQIVNDFQKGDIAEGYSVSREKKESFPLTVTSAQKNPTAFYLCASGKQGKSNEKLFFGSGTQLSVL.

V usage is TRBV6-5 and J usage is TRBJ1-2; 7 bases agree with TRBD1. With V trimmed by 2 bases and J by 5 bases, 5 bases remained unmatched. The CDR3 consists of 14 residues. Looked up from germline, CDR1 is MNHEY and CDR2 is SVGAGI. The CDR3 coding sequence is TGTGCCAGCAGTTACGGGGCCAGGGGGTATGGCTACACCTTC. It codes for CASSYGARGYGYTF.

This clone was recorded a few times. The chain recombines TRBV4-2 with TRBJ2-5; 7 bases match TRBD2. This CDR3 region has 19 residues. Germline CDR1 reads LGHNA; CDR2 reads YNFKEQ. With 0 bases clipped from V and 3 bases from J, the junction kept 16 bases outside the gene matches. In DNA form, the CDR3 reads TGTGCCAGCAGCCAAGAACACGGGAGGTGGGCTAGCGGAAAAGAGACCCAGTACTTC. This sequence encodes CASSQEHGRWASGKETQYF.

The chain joins TRBV6-5 to TRBJ2-7; 12 bases align to TRBD2. CDR3 length: 15 amino acids. The germline CDR1 and CDR2 sequences are MNHEY and SVGAGI. The J segment lost 0 bases and the V segment lost 6 bases, leaving 3 bases of the junction unmatched. The CDR3 sequence: CASRQLAGGSYEQYF. CDR3 coding DNA: TGTGCCAGCAGACAACTAGCGGGGGGCTCCTACGAGCAGTACTTC.

This clone was counted only a few times. J is TRBJ1-1 and V is TRBV7-9; 8 positions match TRBD1. CDR1 and CDR2 (germline): SEHNR, FQNEAQ (reference sequence). Trimming cost V 3 bases and J 1 base; bases outside gene matches: 4. The CDR3 is made up of 15 amino acids. The CDR3 loop is CASSLQGAGNTEAFF. CDR3 DNA: TGTGCCAGCAGCTTGCAGGGGGCCGGGAACACTGAAGCTTTCTTT.

CDR3 residues: CASSSGQMEFLYGYTF. DNA for the CDR3: TGTGCCAGCAGCTCGGGACAGATGGAGTTTCTATATGGCTACACCTTC. The genes are TRBV13 and TRBJ1-2, with 7 bases identical to TRBD1. Per germline, CDR1 PRHDT and CDR2 FYEKMQ (reference sequence). The CDR3 sequence is 16 residues long. J was trimmed by 5 bases and V by 4 bases; bases with no gene match: 13. Complete variable domain (other parts from reference TRBV13 and TRBJ1-2): AAGVIQSPRHLIKEKRETATLKCYPIPRHDTVYWYQQGPGQDPQFLISFYEKMQSDKGSIPDRFSAQQFSDYHSELNMSSLELGDSALYFCASSSGQMEFLYGYTFGSGTRLTVV.

In its sample, this clone was seen once. The chain employs TRBV19 and TRBJ1-5, with D possibly TRBD1 on 6 matching bases. The V gene's germline CDR1 is LNHDA and CDR2 SQIVND (reference sequence). The CDR3 contains 15 residues. Trimming left V 7 bases short and J 7 bases short, with 20 bases between. The CDR3 is CASTQPTGGGQPQHF. The CDR3 nucleotides are TGTGCCAGTACCCAGCCCACTGGGGGCGGGCAGCCCCAGCATTTT. Full variable domain (rest looked up from reference TRBV19 and TRBJ1-5): DGGITQSPKYLFRKEGQNVTLSCEQNLNHDAMYWYRQDPGQGLRLIYYSQIVNDFQKGDIAEGYSVSREKKESFPLTVTSAQKNPTAFYLCASTQPTGGGQPQHFGDGTRLSIL.

About this clone itself: The junction departs from the called germline gene at one end, perhaps through a read error. J is TRBJ1-1 and V is TRBV6-1; 8 bases are a match to TRBD1. The CDR3 covers 17 residues. Per the germline V gene, CDR1 is MNHNS and CDR2 is SASEGT. CDR3 residues: CASREGQGRYMNTEAFF. The CDR3 DNA follows: TGTGCCAGCAGAGAAGGACAGGGACGATACATGAACACTGAAGCTTTCTTT.